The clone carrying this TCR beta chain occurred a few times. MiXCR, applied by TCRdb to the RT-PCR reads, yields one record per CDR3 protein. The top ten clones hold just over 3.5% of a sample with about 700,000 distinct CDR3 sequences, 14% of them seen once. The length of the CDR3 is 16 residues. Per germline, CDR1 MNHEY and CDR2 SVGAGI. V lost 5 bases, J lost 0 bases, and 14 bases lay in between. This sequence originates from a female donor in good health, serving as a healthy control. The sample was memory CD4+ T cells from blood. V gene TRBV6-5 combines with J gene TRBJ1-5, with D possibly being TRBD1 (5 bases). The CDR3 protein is CASSPDRTYSNQPQHF. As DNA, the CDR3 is TGTGCCAGCAGTCCCGACAGAACATATAGCAATCAGCCCCAGCATTTT.